The rows below give T cell receptor beta chains drawn from one sample of a study of T cell responses to AZD1222 COVID-19 vaccine. Generated by immunoSEQ multiplex PCR, the TCRdb table keeps only in-frame clones and is missing some. This sample has 100,000 or so clones, with approximately 90% found just once. The material was peripheral blood, obtained 28 days after the second AZD1222 dose. These receptors were obtained from an adult who received the AZD1222 COVID-19 vaccine. The CDR3 runs from the conserved cysteine through the conserved F or W. A D gene is named only where the DNA matches it firmly.

V gene,J gene,CDR3 length,D gene,CDR3 protein
TRBV7-6,TRBJ2-5,16,TRBD1,CASSLAIGTGKETQYF
TRBV9,TRBJ2-1,16,NA,CASSASGPAPYNEQFF
TRBV3-1/TRBV3-2,TRBJ1-1,14,NA,CASSQGSGNTEAFF
TRBV3-1/TRBV3-2,TRBJ1-2,14,NA,CASSQAQINYGYTF
TRBV5-1,TRBJ2-3,18,TRBD2,CASSNPGTSGSSTDTQYF
TRBV2,TRBJ2-1,10,NA,CASSNNEQFF
TRBV6-6,TRBJ1-2,13,TRBD1,CASSSTGDYGYTF
TRBV5-1,TRBJ1-1,14,NA,CASRFTSGNTEAFF
TRBV6-2/TRBV6-3,TRBJ1-2,15,NA,CASSYSFGGGNGYTF
TRBV12-3/TRBV12-4,TRBJ1-1,12,NA,CASSLDVTEAFF
TRBV4-1,TRBJ1-3,16,NA,CASSQEGGGYGNTIYF
TRBV7-9,TRBJ1-2,13,NA,CASTRQADYGYTF
TRBV30,TRBJ2-5,12,NA,CAWSSRVETQYF
TRBV18,TRBJ1-5,17,TRBD1,CASSPTGGRTSNQPQHF
TRBV2,TRBJ2-7,12,NA,CASRVDSYEQYF
TRBV5-6,TRBJ1-5,13,NA,CASSLFSNQPQHF
TRBV4-2,TRBJ1-1,14,NA,CASSHTGRGTEAFF
TRBV19,TRBJ1-5,14,NA,CASNPDVLKQPQHF
TRBV5-6,TRBJ1-5,14,TRBD1,CASSLGTAGQPQHF
TRBV9,TRBJ1-6,14,NA,CASSTTGTGSPLHF
TRBV25-1,TRBJ1-2,11,NA,CASRGGVGYTF
TRBV7-2,TRBJ2-7,15,TRBD2,CASSLGVLAGYEQYF
TRBV5-1,TRBJ1-1,16,TRBD1,CASNERQGVSGTEAFF
TRBV6-5,TRBJ1-6,12,TRBD1,CASRTGGPPLHF
TRBV19,TRBJ2-7,12,TRBD1,CATGQGAYEQYF
TRBV10-3,TRBJ2-5,13,TRBD1,CAISEEGAGTQYF
TRBV19,TRBJ2-5,13,NA,CASSSLVWETQYF
TRBV5-8,TRBJ1-2,16,NA,CASSPRGIFGNYGYTF
TRBV2,TRBJ2-5,17,TRBD2,CASSPGLAGGGQETQYF
TRBV7-2,TRBJ1-2,13,NA,CASSLSLDGGYTF
TRBV18,TRBJ1-5,15,TRBD1,CASSLGQGYNQPQHF
TRBV7-2,TRBJ1-3,13,NA,CASSLLAGNTIYF
TRBV7-9,TRBJ1-2,15,NA,CASSPFAGPSYGYTF
TRBV5-1,TRBJ1-1,13,NA,CASSLGSNTEAFF
TRBV6-1,TRBJ1-2,14,NA,CASSENSSGYGYTF
TRBV20-1,TRBJ1-3,11,NA,CSAMAGNTIYF
TRBV7-9,TRBJ1-1,13,TRBD1,CASSLGTANEAFF
TRBV15,TRBJ2-3,14,TRBD2,CATNSGGSTDTQYF
TRBV29-1,TRBJ1-3,13,TRBD1,CSVQDRNANTIYF
TRBV6-1,TRBJ1-4,14,NA,CASSDGGAGEKLFF
TRBV3-1/TRBV3-2,TRBJ2-1,16,TRBD1,CASSQDGTGAYNEQFF
TRBV3-1/TRBV3-2,TRBJ2-7,16,NA,CASSQDFDGRIYEQYF
TRBV9,TRBJ1-4,16,NA,CASSVGTGPPNEKLFF
TRBV11-2,TRBJ1-2,15,NA,CASSLDLTAGYGYTF
TRBV7-3,TRBJ2-2,17,TRBD1,CASSLRSGGAGTGELFF
TRBV14,TRBJ1-2,15,TRBD1,CASSRARTGDYGYTF
TRBV19,TRBJ1-1,14,NA,CASRPDWVVTEAFF
TRBV7-2,TRBJ1-2,13,NA,CASSQTANYGYTF
TRBV25-1,TRBJ2-2,14,NA,CACRDSGKTGELFF
TRBV29-1,TRBJ1-1,12,TRBD1,CSVDRVNTEAFF
TRBV10-3,TRBJ1-1,14,NA,CAVKIRQEATEAFF
TRBV15,TRBJ1-3,16,NA,CATSRDWGASGNTIYF